This T cell receptor (beta chain) appears in the sequencing data of a study of CD8 T cells in ankylosing spondylitis (dated by TCRdb to 2016 to 2017). Study-wide context: The study profiled T cell receptor beta repertoires in healthy donors and ankylosing spondylitis patients to find disease-linked TCR variants. In total, the full study cohort was made up of 95 to 110 healthy donors and 25 ankylosing spondylitis patients. Peripheral blood samples were taken, and synovial fluid was additionally collected from ankylosing spondylitis patients. The full study reports these points: The disease-linked clones were reported to be significantly enriched in matched synovial fluid samples from ankylosing spondylitis patients. The disease-linked clones showed a CD8+ phenotype and occurred at relatively low frequencies in peripheral blood. Some motif variants had previously been reported in the synovial fluid and blood of reactive arthritis patients, which suggests shared mechanisms of disease initiation. Blood from ankylosing spondylitis patients appeared to be characterized by a TCR beta motif composed of several highly homologous amino acid variants.

Concerning this clonotype itself: The clone's antigen remains unknown. No much larger clone is present one base from it, and per-base qualities are unavailable.

Sequencing instrument: Illumina HiSeq 2500. Quantitative 5'-RACE with molecular barcodes was used to prepare TCR beta libraries. The paper's data handling went like this. To identify disease-linked TCR variants, a new computational method was used, one built on a probabilistic model of VDJ rearrangement. TCRdb trimmed the raw reads at Q25, called clones with MiXCR and kept productive beta chains. Every CDR3 protein is listed once, alongside the most common genes and DNA of its rows. TCRdb, not the original authors, processed these V and J calls. Across this sample there are a few hundred thousand distinct CDR3 sequences, with more than 20% seen only once. Jointly, the top ten make up around 3.2% of the sample. This TCR derives from a female donor with ankylosing spondylitis or in good health (not recorded which). Sequenced sample: blood, either unsorted or a sorted T cell fraction (not recorded which).

CDR3 sequence: CASTVSGSSSYNEQFF. The nucleotide sequence is TGTGCCAGCACCGTTAGCGGGAGTAGCTCCTACAATGAGCAGTTCTTC. The chain uses TRBV9 and TRBJ2-1; the junction holds 9 bases that match TRBD2. The CDR3 runs 16 amino acids, cysteine and phenylalanine included. The only DNA kept is the CDR3, 48 bases in frame from the first base. CDR1 SGDLS and CDR2 YYNGEE are derived from the germline V gene. Germline trimming amounts to 6 bases on V and 0 bases on J, with 7 as the count of junction bases outside the gene matches.